This TCR beta chain came from a study of T-cell reconstitution after alpha-beta-depleted transplantation in children (TCRdb year 2016). Broadly, across the study: Using TCR repertoire profiling, the study quantitatively followed how T-cell immune reconstitution unfolded in children after TCRalphabeta/CD19-depleted allogeneic hematopoietic cell transplantation.

According to the germline V gene, CDR1 reads SGDLS and CDR2 reads YYNGEE. The trim is 3 bases for V and 10 bases for J, with a gap of 20 bases between the germline ends. Measured from the cysteine to the phenylalanine, the CDR3 is 16 residues long. Just the 48-base CDR3 DNA is kept, in frame starting at base 1. This clonotype was seen ten or more times. No cognate antigen has been identified for it. There are no base qualities to consult, and no much larger clone falls within one base. Libraries came from PCR. Sequencing used an Illumina HiSeq 2500. Molecular barcoding was employed in the preparation of TCR libraries, with unique molecular identifiers being used to normalize TCRbeta repertoire quantification. TCRdb passed the public sequencing reads through fastp at Q25 and MiXCR, retaining productive beta sequences. Each CDR3 protein appears once, grouped with its most common genes and DNA. A total of around 240,000 distinct CDR3 sequences appear in this sample, just under 8.5% of them only once. The ten largest account for 6.3% of the sample.

Study-level results and caveats: In some patients, the high TCRbeta diversity seen at day 60 was put down to recipient T cells and intrathymic progenitors that had survived conditioning. About two months after transplant, the apparently early recovery of alphabetaT-cell counts reportedly depended on just several hundred clones that had expanded rapidly and came from non-depleted graft cells. Hyperexpanded clone frequencies declined over subsequent months; after one year, T-cell counts and TCRbeta diversity were mostly attributed to newly produced T cells.

Taken with the paper, the label for treatment or condition translates to: allogeneic hematopoietic cell transplantation with graft depleted of TCRalphabeta T cells and CD19 B cells. TCRalphabeta/CD19-depleted allogeneic hematopoietic cell grafts were given to the transplant recipients, all of whom were children. The sequence joins TRBV9 to TRBJ1-6; the D gene cannot be resolved reliably. The sample in question was PBMCs, mostly from graft donor cells, obtained 180 days after TCRalphabeta/CD19-depleted stem cell transplant. This receptor was identified in a male patient younger than 18 who had a stem cell transplant for acute lymphoblastic leukemia, so the T cells may come from the graft donor. DNA sequence: TGTGCCAGCAGCGCAACGGAAGCGCTTCGCCGCTCACCCCTCCACTTT. Its protein product is CASSATEALRRSPLHF.